Listed below are T cell receptor beta chains from one sample, sequenced in a study of shared clonotypes between healthy human individuals. Sequencing used immunoSEQ multiplex PCR; TCRdb keeps in-frame clones, though not all of them. The table shows 450,000 to 500,000 clones, with less than 80% occurring only once. The sequenced sample was PBMCs. The origin of the receptors is a woman aged 40 to 50 in good health. Some clones in this sample may be carry-over from other donors' samples. CDR3s include the opening cysteine and the closing phenylalanine or tryptophan. Fields, in order: J gene, V gene, clone size, D gene, CDR3 protein, CDR3 DNA. The D gene is left open where the match is weak. A clone size is listed for some rows: how often the clone was seen (once, few, many), or a class if it is expanded.

TRBJ2-7 | TRBV4-2 | NA | TRBD2 | CASSQRLAGDYEQYF | TGTGCCAGCAGCCAGCGACTAGCGGGAGACTACGAGCAGTACTTC
TRBJ1-4 | TRBV7-9 | NA | NA | CASSPRGNPGQLFF | TGTGCCAGCAGCCCCCGAGGCAACCCGGGTCAACTGTTTTTT
TRBJ2-5 | TRBV27 | NA | TRBD1 | CASSFFTGAGETQYF | TGTGCCAGCAGTTTCTTCACAGGGGCAGGGGAGACCCAGTACTTC
TRBJ2-1 | TRBV10-2 | NA | TRBD2 | CASRLLAGGYNEQFF | TGCGCCAGCAGACTGCTAGCGGGAGGATACAATGAGCAGTTCTTC
TRBJ2-3 | TRBV11-2 | NA | TRBD2 | CASAWTSGIPDTQYF | TGTGCCAGCGCCTGGACTAGCGGGATACCAGATACGCAGTATTTT
TRBJ2-7 | TRBV7-2 | NA | TRBD1 | CASSPSTGPYEQYF | TGTGCCAGCAGCCCCTCGACAGGGCCCTACGAGCAGTACTTC
TRBJ2-2 | TRBV11-2 | NA | NA | CASSRNRDTGELFF | TGTGCCAGCAGCCGCAACCGCGACACCGGGGAGCTGTTTTTT
TRBJ2-2 | TRBV25-1 | NA | TRBD1 | CASSAYRGKGTGELFF | TGTGCCAGCAGTGCCTACAGGGGGAAGGGCACCGGGGAGCTGTTTTTT
TRBJ1-1 | TRBV28 | NA | NA | CASSYGVLNTEAFF | TGTGCCAGCAGTTACGGGGTTCTGAACACTGAAGCTTTCTTT
TRBJ1-2 | TRBV29-1 | many | TRBD1 | CSVEAGGQGANGYTF | TGCAGCGTTGAAGCCGGCGGGCAGGGGGCAAATGGCTACACCTTC
TRBJ1-2 | TRBV5-1 | NA | TRBD1 | CASSLSLRGPQQGYTF | TGCGCCAGCAGCTTGAGCCTAAGGGGGCCCCAACAGGGCTACACCTTC
TRBJ2-2 | TRBV5-6 | NA | TRBD1 | CASSHSGTAYTGELFF | TGTGCCAGCAGTCATTCCGGGACAGCCTACACCGGGGAGCTGTTTTTT
TRBJ1-1 | TRBV5-1 | NA | NA | CASSPGEGGTEAFF | TGCGCCAGCAGCCCCGGGGAGGGGGGAACTGAAGCTTTCTTT
TRBJ2-2 | TRBV15 | NA | TRBD2 | CATSTSADTGELFF | TGTGCCACCTCTACTAGCGCCGACACCGGGGAGCTGTTTTTT
TRBJ2-2 | TRBV6-4 | NA | NA | CASSDDKNTGELFF | TGTGCCAGCAGTGACGATAAGAACACCGGGGAGCTGTTTTTT
TRBJ2-7 | TRBV28 | many | TRBD1 | CASRQPTGEQYF | TGTGCCAGCAGACAGCCGACAGGGGAGCAGTACTTC
TRBJ1-1 | TRBV18 | NA | NA | CASSTASGGENTEAFF | TGTGCCAGCTCTACGGCCAGTGGGGGGGAGAACACTGAAGCTTTCTTT
TRBJ1-1 | TRBV4-1 | NA | NA | CASSPFQGVGPEAFF | TGCGCCAGCAGCCCATTTCAGGGAGTTGGTCCTGAAGCTTTCTTT
TRBJ2-2 | TRBV30 | many | TRBD2 | CAWRAAGDPNTGELFF | TGTGCCTGGAGAGCCGCGGGGGACCCGAACACCGGGGAGCTGTTTTTT
TRBJ1-1 | TRBV10-3 | NA | TRBD1 | CAISEPGTDRNTEAFF | TGTGCCATCAGTGAGCCGGGGACAGATCGGAACACTGAAGCTTTCTTT
TRBJ2-3 | TRBV28 | NA | NA | CASITAWGDTQYF | TGTGCCAGCATCACCGCTTGGGGAGATACGCAGTATTTT
TRBJ1-5 | TRBV10-3 | NA | TRBD1 | CAISQSLGQGSNQPQHF | TGTGCCATCAGCCAAAGCCTAGGACAGGGTAGCAATCAGCCCCAGCATTTT
TRBJ1-5 | TRBV6-1 | NA | TRBD1 | CASSLIQGERQPQHF | TGTGCCAGCAGCTTGATACAGGGGGAGCGTCAGCCCCAGCATTTT
TRBJ2-1 | TRBV27 | NA | TRBD1 | CASSFDHRGRNEQFF | TGTGCCAGCAGTTTTGACCACAGGGGGCGCAATGAGCAGTTCTTC
TRBJ1-2 | TRBV6-5 | NA | TRBD1 | CASRPGTGVGYGYTF | TGTGCCAGCAGACCCGGGACAGGGGTAGGGTATGGCTACACCTTC
TRBJ2-3 | TRBV27 | NA | TRBD1 | CASSLTGEVVTQYF | TGTGCCAGCAGTTTGACAGGGGAGGTGGTAACGCAGTATTTT
TRBJ2-3 | TRBV9 | NA | NA | CASSVVGGGSTDTQYF | TGTGCCAGCAGCGTAGTTGGGGGTGGTAGCACAGATACGCAGTATTTT
TRBJ2-3 | TRBV7-2 | few | TRBD2 | CASSLVSTSGRTDTQYF | TGTGCCAGCAGCTTAGTGAGTACTAGCGGGAGAACAGATACGCAGTATTTT
TRBJ2-2 | TRBV2 | NA | NA | CASKEGLETGELFF | TGTGCCAGCAAGGAGGGCCTGGAAACCGGGGAGCTGTTTTTT
TRBJ2-7 | TRBV7-8 | NA | NA | CASSGREGQAYEQYF | TGTGCCAGCAGCGGCAGGGAGGGACAGGCCTACGAGCAGTACTTC
TRBJ2-7 | TRBV13 | once | TRBD2 | CASSRAVLAGGPRYEQYF | TGTGCCAGCAGCCGTGCGGTTCTAGCGGGAGGCCCCCGCTACGAGCAGTACTTC
TRBJ2-1 | TRBV5-1 | NA | NA | CASSLRPPANEQFF | TGCGCCAGCAGCTTACGGCCCCCGGCCAATGAGCAGTTCTTC
TRBJ2-7 | TRBV7-9 | NA | TRBD2 | CASSLTSGSYEQYF | TGTGCCAGCAGCTTAACTAGCGGCTCCTACGAGCAGTACTTC
TRBJ1-1 | TRBV30 | many | NA | CAWSQRAEAFF | TGTGCCTGGAGTCAGAGGGCTGAAGCTTTCTTT
TRBJ1-1 | TRBV4-2 | NA | TRBD1 | CASSQGTENTEAFF | TGTGCCAGCAGCCAGGGGACAGAAAACACTGAAGCTTTCTTT
TRBJ1-4 | TRBV2 | NA | NA | CASSDGAVEKLFF | TGTGCCAGCAGTGATGGGGCGGTTGAAAAACTGTTTTTT
TRBJ2-5 | TRBV7-8 | few | NA | CASSLIRSGETQYF | TGTGCCAGCAGCTTAATACGATCGGGGGAGACCCAGTACTTC
TRBJ2-5 | TRBV10-3 | NA | NA | CAISAETGNQGETQYF | TGTGCCATCAGCGCCGAAACAGGGAACCAAGGAGAGACCCAGTACTTC
TRBJ1-4 | TRBV15 | few | TRBD1 | CATSIDRGGEKLFF | TGTGCCACCAGCATCGACAGGGGCGGTGAAAAACTGTTTTTT
TRBJ2-1 | TRBV5-5 | NA | NA | CASSLAGSGYNEQFF | TGTGCCAGCAGCTTGGCAGGGTCTGGTTACAATGAGCAGTTCTTC
TRBJ2-7 | TRBV5-1 | NA | NA | CASGPGTFTTYEQYF | TGCGCCAGCGGTCCGGGGACTTTCACGACCTACGAGCAGTACTTC
TRBJ2-1 | TRBV9 | NA | NA | CASSVDPSSYNEQFF | TGTGCCAGCAGCGTAGACCCCAGCTCCTACAATGAGCAGTTCTTC
TRBJ1-5 | TRBV4-1 | NA | NA | CASSRGGGGFNQPQHF | TGCGCCAGCAGCCGTGGGGGAGGGGGTTTTAATCAGCCCCAGCATTTT
TRBJ2-3 | TRBV10-2 | NA | TRBD2 | CASTLAGEDTQYF | TGCGCCAGCACTCTAGCGGGAGAAGATACGCAGTATTTT
TRBJ1-6 | TRBV2 | NA | TRBD1 | CASNEGASPLHF | TGTGCCAGCAATGAGGGGGCTTCACCCCTCCACTTT
TRBJ1-2 | TRBV5-6 | NA | NA | CASSLDSPDYGYTF | TGTGCCAGCAGCTTGGACAGTCCTGACTATGGCTACACCTTC
TRBJ2-2 | TRBV6-5 | NA | NA | CASSYDTGELFF | TGTGCCAGCAGTTATGACACCGGGGAGCTATTTTTT
TRBJ1-2 | TRBV4-2 | many | TRBD1 | CASSQETGTGGGNGYTF | TGTGCCAGCAGCCAAGAAACCGGGACAGGGGGCGGGAATGGCTACACCTTC
TRBJ2-7 | TRBV7-2 | NA | NA | CASSLAADSYEQYF | TGTGCCAGCAGCTTAGCAGCGGACTCCTACGAGCAGTACTTC
TRBJ2-1 | TRBV13 | NA | TRBD2 | CASSLGSGTPGNEQFF | TGTGCCAGCAGCTTAGGTAGCGGGACACCAGGTAATGAGCAGTTCTTC
TRBJ2-7 | TRBV7-9 | NA | TRBD2 | CASRATSGRFHYEQYF | TGTGCCAGCAGGGCCACTAGCGGGAGGTTCCACTACGAGCAGTACTTC
TRBJ2-1 | TRBV4-3 | NA | NA | CASSHPGADTYNEQFF | TGCGCCAGCAGCCATCCGGGCGCGGATACCTACAATGAGCAGTTCTTC
TRBJ2-7 | TRBV7-3 | NA | TRBD2 | CASSSQASGRTEQYF | TGTGCCAGCAGCTCTCAGGCTAGCGGGAGGACCGAGCAGTACTTC
TRBJ1-1 | TRBV7-2 | NA | TRBD1 | CASSLGTGVLNTEAFF | TGTGCCAGCAGCTTGGGGACAGGGGTACTGAACACTGAAGCTTTCTTT
TRBJ2-4 | TRBV7-2 | NA | NA | CASSYGSSGIQYF | TGTGCCAGCAGCTACGGAAGTAGCGGTATTCAGTACTTC
TRBJ2-7 | TRBV18 | NA | NA | CASSPDSEVSAQYF | TGTGCCAGCTCCCCGGACAGCGAAGTCTCAGCGCAGTACTTC
TRBJ2-2 | TRBV6-5 | medium-sized | NA | CASRSGTDTGELFF | TGTGCCAGCAGGTCAGGGACGGACACCGGGGAGCTGTTTTTT
TRBJ2-5 | TRBV4-1 | few | NA | CASSQIQGYGETQYF | TGCGCCAGCAGCCAAATACAGGGTTATGGAGAGACCCAGTACTTC
TRBJ2-7 | TRBV5-6 | NA | TRBD2 | CASSLGRGSYEQYF | TGTGCCAGCAGCTTAGGGAGGGGCTCCTACGAGCAGTACTTC